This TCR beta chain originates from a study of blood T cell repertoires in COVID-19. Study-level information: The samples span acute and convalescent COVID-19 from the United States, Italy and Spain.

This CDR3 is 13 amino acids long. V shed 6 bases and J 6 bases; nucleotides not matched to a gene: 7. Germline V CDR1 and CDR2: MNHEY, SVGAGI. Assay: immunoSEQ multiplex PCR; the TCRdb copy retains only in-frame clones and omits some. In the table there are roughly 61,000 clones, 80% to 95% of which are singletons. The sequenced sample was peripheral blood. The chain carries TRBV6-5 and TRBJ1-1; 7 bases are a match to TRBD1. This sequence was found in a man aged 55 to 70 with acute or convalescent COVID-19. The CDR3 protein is CASSFRGVAEAFF. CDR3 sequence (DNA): TGTGCCAGCAGCTTCAGGGGGGTCGCTGAAGCTTTCTTT.